The 15 T cell receptor beta chains given below trace back to one sample, sequenced in a study of cytomegalovirus exposure and HLA in healthy donors. The method was immunoSEQ multiplex PCR; TCRdb's version includes in-frame clones alone and lacks a portion of them. The table includes under 200,000 clones, about 90% detected once. Sequenced material: PBMCs. These receptors came from a man aged 18 to 35 in good health and CMV-seropositive.

This clone appeared a few times. The rearrangement links TRBV5-6 to TRBJ2-1, with 13 positions matching TRBD2. Germline values: CDR1 SGHDT, CDR2 YYEEEE. V lost 4 bases, J lost 9 bases, and 7 bases stayed unmatched. The CDR3 runs to 15 residues. The CDR3 sequence: CASSGGLAGRFEQFF. CDR3 in DNA: TGTGCCAGCAGCGGGGGACTAGCGGGACGGTTTGAGCAGTTCTTC.

The chain is built from TRBV10-3 and TRBJ2-2; D is possibly TRBD1 (5 bases). The ends were cut back, 4 bases at V and 5 bases at J, with 8 bases in the middle. CDR1 and CDR2 from the germline V gene are ENHRY and SYGVKD. This CDR3 spans 13 amino acids. CDR3 region: CAISAGFTGELFF. CDR3 coding DNA: TGTGCCATCAGTGCAGGGTTTACCGGGGAGCTGTTTTTT.

V and J are TRBV9 and TRBJ2-3; 7 nucleotides line up with TRBD1. CDR1 and CDR2 from the germline V gene are SGDLS and YYNGEE. CDR3 size: 16 residues. The J segment lost 4 bases and the V segment lost 4 bases, leaving 12 bases of the junction unmatched. For the CDR3, the DNA is TGTGCCAGCAGCCCGGGACAACCGAGGGGGCCAGATACGCAGTATTTT. Protein product: CASSPGQPRGPDTQYF.

The V gene is TRBV7-3, the J gene TRBJ2-3; TRBD2 matches 13 bases. Germline lookup yields CDR1 SGHTA and CDR2 FQGTGA. The CDR3 is made up of 16 amino acids. V gave up 5 bases and J gave up 5 bases; unmatched junction bases: 7. This chain's CDR3 is CASSLGLAGEGDTQYF. CDR3 DNA sequence: TGTGCCAGCAGCCTCGGACTAGCGGGAGAGGGAGATACGCAGTATTTT.

This rearrangement joins TRBV2 to TRBJ1-4, with 10 bases lining up with TRBD1. Germline V gene sequence: CDR1 SNHLY, CDR2 FYNNEI. J lost 10 bases, V lost 4 bases, and 9 bases had no gene match. The CDR3 totals 15 residues. The CDR3 DNA reads as TGTGCCAGCAGTGTACCGGGACAGGGGTGGGGAAAACTGTTTTTT. Translating gives CASSVPGQGWGKLFF.

CDR3: CASSFLGLASSQETQYF. CDR3 nucleotides: TGCGCCAGCAGCTTTTTGGGACTAGCGAGTAGTCAAGAGACCCAGTACTTC. V gene TRBV5-1 combines with J gene TRBJ2-5; TRBD2 matches at 10 bases. The germline V gene encodes CDR1 SGHRS and CDR2 YFSETQ. With 2 bases clipped from V and 2 bases from J, the junction kept 9 bases outside the gene matches. The length of the CDR3 is 17 residues.

The chain has TRBV10-3 and TRBJ1-2; 7 bases line up with TRBD1. Unmatched junction bases numbered 3, after V lost 2 bases and J lost 3 bases. Germline CDR1 is ENHRY and CDR2 is SYGVKD. This CDR3 contains 14 residues. The CDR3 sequence is CAISEETGYYGYTF. The CDR3 region has the DNA TGTGCCATCAGTGAGGAGACAGGGTACTATGGCTACACCTTC.

CDR3 nucleotide sequence: TGTGCCAGCAGCGGACTAGCGGGATACAATGAGCAGTTCTTC. Translated: CASSGLAGYNEQFF. The rearrangement joins TRBV6-1 to TRBJ2-1; TRBD2 agrees at 12 bases. V dropped 6 bases and J dropped 4; count of bases not matched to a gene: 1. Germline CDR1 and CDR2: MNHNS and SASEGT. CDR3 length: 14 residues.

The chain joins TRBV4-1 to TRBJ2-4; maybe TRBD2 (5 bases). V lost 4 bases to trimming and J lost 0 bases, with 13 bases between them. The CDR3 extends over 16 amino acids. The V gene's germline CDR1 is MGHRA and CDR2 YSYEKL. The CDR3 reads CASSLGLPLAKNIQYF. In DNA form, the CDR3 reads TGCGCCAGCAGCCTCGGACTCCCCTTAGCCAAAAACATTCAGTACTTC.

This clone has a single count. The chain combines TRBV9 with TRBJ1-2; 10 nucleotides agree with TRBD1. CDR3 length: 15 amino acids. Germline V gene lookup returns CDR1 SGDLS and CDR2 YYNGEE. J was trimmed by 6 bases and V by 0 bases; bases with no gene match: 5. This chain's CDR3 is CASSVVGQGIDGYTF. The CDR3 DNA sequence: TGTGCCAGCAGCGTAGTGGGACAGGGGATAGATGGCTACACCTTC.

V and J are TRBV28 and TRBJ2-7, with D perhaps TRBD1 (6 bases). Germline V lookup: CDR1 MDHEN, CDR2 SYDVKM. The CDR3 covers 19 residues. Trimming cost V 2 bases and J 0 bases, with 23 bases left between them. In DNA form, the CDR3 reads TGTGCCAGCAGTTTAAGTAGGTGGGGTAACAGGGCGCCCTCCTACGAGCAGTACTTC. It translates to CASSLSRWGNRAPSYEQYF.

The rearrangement links TRBV5-1 to TRBJ2-2; no definite D call. From germline, CDR1 is SGHRS and CDR2 YFSETQ. Trimming pared 4 bases from V and 1 base from J, leaving 8 bases between. The CDR3 covers 14 residues. The CDR3 DNA reads as TGCGCCAGCAGCGGGCTCGGGAACACCGGGGAGCTGTTTTTT. Translating it yields CASSGLGNTGELFF.

This rearrangement joins TRBV18 to TRBJ2-7, with no clear D. Germline CDR1 is KGHSH and CDR2 is LQKENI. Trimming stripped 1 base from V and 7 bases from J, with 8 bases between. The CDR3 loop spans 12 amino acids. The DNA for the CDR3 is TGTGCCAGCTCACCACTTCCGGAGGAGCAGTACTTC. It encodes CASSPLPEEQYF.

The CDR3 reads CASSLVYPLSYEQYF. In nucleotides, the CDR3 is TGTGCCAGCAGTTTAGTCTACCCTCTCTCCTACGAGCAGTACTTC. The genes are TRBV28 and TRBJ2-7; D not certain. Germline V gene data show CDR1 as MDHEN and CDR2 as SYDVKM. The CDR3 sequence is 15 residues long. The germline V and J ends were trimmed by 2 bases and 0 bases, with 11 bases remaining between them.

V usage is TRBV6-6 and J usage is TRBJ1-3; D remains unclear. The germline gives CDR1 MNHNY, CDR2 SVGAGI (reference sequence). Trimming removed 7 bases at V and 2 bases at J, with 15 bases between. This CDR3 is 15 amino acids long. CDR3 in DNA: TGTGCCAGCACCCGCGGGAAGGTGCCTGGAAACACCATATATTTT. This gives the protein CASTRGKVPGNTIYF.